The clone carrying this T cell receptor (beta chain) was observed a single time. Authors' processing steps: For nucleated cells, counts were estimated from reference gene primer amplification. The table came from immunoSEQ multiplex PCR; TCRdb's copy has only in-frame clones and leaves some out. The V and J calls and clone size come from that table; D and trimming were worked out from the DNA. The sample contains 95,000 to 110,000 clones, about 85% of which appear only once. The trim removed 5 bases at V and 8 bases at J, leaving 6 bases unmatched. CDR1 is SGHVS, CDR2 FQNEAQ, per germline. CDR3 length: 14 amino acids. The data were taken from a study of blood T cell repertoires in COVID-19. The overall study: The United States, Italy and Spain provided the acute and convalescent COVID-19 samples. T cells, B-cell-depleted T cells, or PBMCs supplied cDNA or gDNA.

Sequenced material: peripheral blood. The chain joins TRBV7-8 to TRBJ1-6; 7 nucleotides align to TRBD1. The TCR was taken from a man between 45 and 60 years old in a cohort sampled during active COVID-19. The CDR3 bases are TGTGCCAGCAGCGCGGGACAGTCGGATTCACCCCTCCACTTT. It yields the protein CASSAGQSDSPLHF.